This T cell receptor (beta chain) was found in a study of blood T cell repertoires in COVID-19. Across the whole study: Nucleic acid was either cDNA or gDNA, and it came from T cells, B-cell-depleted T cells, or PBMCs.

Source study methods: For nucleated cells, counts were estimated from reference gene primer amplification. Measured with immunoSEQ multiplex PCR; TCRdb has only the in-frame clones, and not every one. Clone size and the V and J calls come from that table; the DNA yielded D and trimming. The sample holds 150,000 to 200,000 clones; 90% are singletons and the top ten take 0.55% to 0.8%. This CDR3 has 13 residues. V lost 5 bases to trimming and J lost 8 bases, with 16 bases between them. In germline, CDR1 is SQVTM, CDR2 ANQGSEA. The receptor was derived from a man between 45 and 60 years old with acute or convalescent COVID-19. Input material: peripheral blood. This chain joins TRBV29-1 and TRBJ2-4; a weak D match, TRBD2 (5 bases). DNA for the CDR3: TGCAGCGTTTCCCAGCTGGAGAGGGACATTCAGTACTTC. Its protein is CSVSQLERDIQYF.